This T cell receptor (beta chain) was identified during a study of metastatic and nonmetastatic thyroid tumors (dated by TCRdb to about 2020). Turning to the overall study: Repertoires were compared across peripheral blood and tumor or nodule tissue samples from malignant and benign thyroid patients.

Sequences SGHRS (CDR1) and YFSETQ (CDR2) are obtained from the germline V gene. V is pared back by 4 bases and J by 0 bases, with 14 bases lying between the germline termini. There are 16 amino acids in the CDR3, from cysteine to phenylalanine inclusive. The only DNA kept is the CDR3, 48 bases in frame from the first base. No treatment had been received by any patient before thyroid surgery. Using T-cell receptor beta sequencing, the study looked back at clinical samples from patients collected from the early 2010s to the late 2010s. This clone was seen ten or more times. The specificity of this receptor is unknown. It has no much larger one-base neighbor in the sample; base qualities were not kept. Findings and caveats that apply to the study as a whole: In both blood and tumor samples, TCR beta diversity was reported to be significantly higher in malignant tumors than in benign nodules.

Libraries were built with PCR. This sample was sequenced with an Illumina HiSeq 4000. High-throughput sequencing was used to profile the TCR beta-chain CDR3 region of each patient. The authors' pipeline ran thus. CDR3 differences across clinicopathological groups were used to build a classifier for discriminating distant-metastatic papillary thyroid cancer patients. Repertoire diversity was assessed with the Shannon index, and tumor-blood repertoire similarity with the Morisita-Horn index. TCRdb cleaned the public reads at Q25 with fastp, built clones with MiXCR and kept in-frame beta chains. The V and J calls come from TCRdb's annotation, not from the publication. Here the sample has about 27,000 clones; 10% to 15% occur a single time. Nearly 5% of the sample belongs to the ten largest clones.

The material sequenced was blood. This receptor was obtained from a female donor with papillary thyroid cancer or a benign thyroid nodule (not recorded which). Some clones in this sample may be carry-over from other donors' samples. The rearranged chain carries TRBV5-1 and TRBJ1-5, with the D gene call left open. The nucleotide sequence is TGCGCCAGCAGCCGTGGGGATGGGGTTAGCAATCAGCCCCAGCATTTT. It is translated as CASSRGDGVSNQPQHF.